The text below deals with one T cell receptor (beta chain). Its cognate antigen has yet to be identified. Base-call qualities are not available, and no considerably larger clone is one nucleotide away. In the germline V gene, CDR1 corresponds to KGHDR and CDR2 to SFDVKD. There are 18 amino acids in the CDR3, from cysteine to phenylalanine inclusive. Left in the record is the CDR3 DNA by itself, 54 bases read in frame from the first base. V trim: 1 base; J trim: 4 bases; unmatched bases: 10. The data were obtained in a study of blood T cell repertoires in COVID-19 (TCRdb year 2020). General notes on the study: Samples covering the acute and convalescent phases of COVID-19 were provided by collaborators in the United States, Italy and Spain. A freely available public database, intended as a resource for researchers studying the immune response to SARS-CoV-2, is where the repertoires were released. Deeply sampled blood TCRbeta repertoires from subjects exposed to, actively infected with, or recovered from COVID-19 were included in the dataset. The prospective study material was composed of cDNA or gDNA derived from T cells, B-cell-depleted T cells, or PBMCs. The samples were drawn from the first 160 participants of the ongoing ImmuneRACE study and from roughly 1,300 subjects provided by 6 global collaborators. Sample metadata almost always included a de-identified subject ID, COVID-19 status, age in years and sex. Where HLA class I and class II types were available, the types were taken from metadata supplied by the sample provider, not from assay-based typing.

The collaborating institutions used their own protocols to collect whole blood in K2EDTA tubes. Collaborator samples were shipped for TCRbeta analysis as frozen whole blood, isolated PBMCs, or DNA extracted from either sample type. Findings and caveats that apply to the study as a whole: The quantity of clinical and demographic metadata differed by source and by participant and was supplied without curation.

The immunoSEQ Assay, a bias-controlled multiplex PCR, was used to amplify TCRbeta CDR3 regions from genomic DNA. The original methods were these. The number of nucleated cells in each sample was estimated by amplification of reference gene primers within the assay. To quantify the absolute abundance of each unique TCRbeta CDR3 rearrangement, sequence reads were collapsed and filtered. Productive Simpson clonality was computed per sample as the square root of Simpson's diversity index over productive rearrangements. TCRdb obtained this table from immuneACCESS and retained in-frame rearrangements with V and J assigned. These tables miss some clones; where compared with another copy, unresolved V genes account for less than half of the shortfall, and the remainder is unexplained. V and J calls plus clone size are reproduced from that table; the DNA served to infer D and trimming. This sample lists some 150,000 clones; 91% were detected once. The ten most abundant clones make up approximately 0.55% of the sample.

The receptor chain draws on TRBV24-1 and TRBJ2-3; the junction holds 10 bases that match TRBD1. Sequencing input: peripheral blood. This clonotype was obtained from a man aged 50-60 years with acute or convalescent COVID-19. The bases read TGTGCCACCAGTGATTTATCCGGGACAGGGGTGACGCCAGATACGCAGTATTTT. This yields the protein CATSDLSGTGVTPDTQYF.